This T cell receptor beta chain was found in a study of blood T cell repertoires in COVID-19 (TCRdb year 2020). A note on the overall study: Samples from collaborators originated in the United States, Italy and Spain and spanned both the acute and convalescent phases of COVID-19. The material from the prospective study consisted of cDNA or gDNA derived from T cells, B-cell-depleted T cells, or PBMCs. The dataset comprised deeply sampled blood TCRbeta repertoires from subjects exposed to, actively infected with, or recovered from COVID-19. A freely available public database, intended as a resource for researchers studying the immune response to SARS-CoV-2, is where the repertoires were released. The samples were drawn from the first 160 participants of the ongoing ImmuneRACE study and from 1,254 subjects provided by 6 global collaborators. Nearly every sample came with metadata listing a de-identified subject ID, COVID-19 status, age in years and sex. Where HLA class I and class II types were available, the types were taken from metadata supplied by the sample provider, not from assay-based typing. Overall study results and their limits: How much clinical and demographic metadata was included differed by source and by participant, and the metadata was provided uncurated.

The germline V gene encodes CDR1 SGHTA and CDR2 FQGNSA. Including the terminal cysteine and phenylalanine, the CDR3 comprises 16 residues. The read is trimmed to its CDR3 DNA, 48 bases read in frame from base 1. The V end gives up 6 bases and the J end 8 bases, leaving 13 bases in the junction not matched to a gene. TCRbeta CDR3 regions were amplified from genomic DNA using the immunoSEQ Assay, a bias-controlled multiplex PCR. Regarding the original processing steps: Nucleated cell counts per sample were estimated from amplification of reference gene primers within the assay. To quantify the absolute abundance of each unique TCRbeta CDR3 rearrangement, sequence reads were collapsed and filtered. For each sample, productive Simpson clonality was calculated as the square root of Simpson's diversity index across productive rearrangements. TCRdb mirrors the immuneACCESS table, restricted to in-frame sequences. Some clones are absent from its copies; in checked studies, under half trace to an unresolved V gene, and the reason for the others is unknown. V and J calls and clone size are as listed in that table; D and trimming were resolved from the DNA. The sample yields 60,000 or so clones; about 87% were counted once. Jointly, the top ten make up roughly 7.2% of the sample.

This clone was recorded once. Its target antigen remains unknown. Per-base quality was not reported, and no clone a single base away is much larger than it. The collaborating institutions used their own protocols to collect whole blood in K2EDTA tubes. Collaborator samples were shipped for TCRbeta analysis as frozen whole blood, isolated PBMCs, or DNA extracted from either sample type. This TCR derives from a man in his 60s with acute or convalescent COVID-19. This chain joins TRBV7-2 to TRBJ2-3; 11 of the junction bases match TRBD2. The specimen sequenced was peripheral blood. The CDR3 region reads CASSRRASGGSVTQYF. The DNA sequence is as follows: TGTGCCAGCAGTCGAAGGGCTAGCGGGGGGTCTGTTACGCAGTATTTT.